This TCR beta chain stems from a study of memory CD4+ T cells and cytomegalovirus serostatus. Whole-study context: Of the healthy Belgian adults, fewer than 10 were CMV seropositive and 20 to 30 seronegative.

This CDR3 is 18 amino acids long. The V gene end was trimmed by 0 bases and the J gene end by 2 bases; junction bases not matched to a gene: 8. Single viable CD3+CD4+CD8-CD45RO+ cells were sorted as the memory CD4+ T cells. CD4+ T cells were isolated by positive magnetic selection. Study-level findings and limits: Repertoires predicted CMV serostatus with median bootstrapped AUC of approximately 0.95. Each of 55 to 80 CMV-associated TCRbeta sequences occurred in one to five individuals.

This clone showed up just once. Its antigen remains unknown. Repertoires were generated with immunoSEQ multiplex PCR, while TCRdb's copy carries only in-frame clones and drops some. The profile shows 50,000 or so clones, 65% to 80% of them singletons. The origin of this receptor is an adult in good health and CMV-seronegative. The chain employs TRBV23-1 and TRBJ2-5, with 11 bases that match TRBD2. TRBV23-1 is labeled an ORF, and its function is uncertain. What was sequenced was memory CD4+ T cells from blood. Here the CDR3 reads CASSQSAPRLAGQETQYF. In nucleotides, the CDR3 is TGCGCCAGCAGTCAATCAGCACCGAGACTAGCGGGGCAAGAGACCCAGTACTTC.